The 14 T cell receptor beta chains given below trace back to one sample, sequenced in a study of cytomegalovirus exposure and HLA in healthy donors (dated by TCRdb to about 2017). The method behind the library was the immunoSEQ multiplex PCR assay. The multiplex PCR relied on a mix of 60 forward primers for TCR Vbeta segments and 13 reverse primers for TCR Jbeta segments. What TCRdb holds here is the immuneACCESS table cut down to in-frame rearrangements. Part of the clones is not present; checked against another copy, under half of the missing clones reflect an unresolved V gene, and the others are unexplained. In this sample the table shows approximately 200,000 clones, more than 70% of which occur a single time. The ten largest account for under 5% of the sample. The specimen sequenced was PBMCs. These receptors came from a man aged 25-40 years in good health and CMV-seropositive.

This clone occurred a few times. The V gene is TRBV5-6, the J gene TRBJ2-3, with D possibly TRBD1 on 5 matching bases. CDR1 and CDR2 (germline): SGHDT, YYEEEE. V lost 5 bases and J lost 0, with 16 bases in between. The CDR3 length is 16 residues. The CDR3 nucleotides are TGTGCCAGCAGTTACTGGTGGGGCCGTAGCACAGATACGCAGTATTTT. It yields the protein CASSYWWGRSTDTQYF. Full variable domain (remainder filled in from reference TRBV5-6 and TRBJ2-3): DAGVTQSPTHLIKTRGQQVTLRCSPKSGHDTVSWYQQALGQGPQFIFQYYEEEERQRGNFPDRFSGHQFPNYSSELNVNALLLGDSALYLCASSYWWGRSTDTQYFGPGTRLTVL.

The CDR3 region is CASSPRWGGRGSETQYF. The CDR3 DNA follows: TGTGCCAGCAGCCCTCGATGGGGCGGGAGGGGTTCGGAGACCCAGTACTTC. This chain connects TRBV13 to TRBJ2-5, with TRBD2 matching over 9 bases. With 5 bases clipped from V and 5 bases from J, the junction kept 15 bases outside the gene matches. The CDR3 loop spans 17 amino acids. Per the germline V gene, CDR1 is PRHDT and CDR2 is FYEKMQ (reference sequence).

The chain is built from TRBV4-3 and TRBJ2-7; TRBD1 aligns across 8 bases. The germline V gene encodes CDR1 LGHNA and CDR2 YSLEER. The V and J ends lost 4 bases and 3 bases, in that order; junction bases with no gene match: 8. This CDR3 is 15 amino acids long. DNA for the CDR3: TGCGCCAGCAGCCCTGGACAGGGTCATTTCTACGAGCAGTACTTC. Its protein product is CASSPGQGHFYEQYF.

This chain connects TRBV27 to TRBJ2-1, with TRBD1 as a possible D gene (5 bases). V was pared by 3 bases and J by 8 bases, with 14 bases between. The CDR3 runs to 14 residues. Per germline, CDR1 MNHEY and CDR2 SMNVEV (reference sequence). The CDR3 region is CASSFYSGWDEQFF. In DNA form, the CDR3 reads TGTGCCAGCAGTTTTTATTCAGGGTGGGATGAGCAGTTCTTC.

V and J are TRBV28 and TRBJ1-5, with 9 bases identical to TRBD1. Trimming took 4 bases from V and 3 from J; bases not matched to a gene: 4. This CDR3 is 15 amino acids long. Per germline, CDR1 MDHEN and CDR2 SYDVKM. CDR3 loop: CASSSRTGVNQPQHF. CDR3 nucleotides: TGTGCCAGCAGTTCCAGGACAGGGGTCAATCAGCCCCAGCATTTT.

The chain joins TRBV5-1 to TRBJ1-2; 7 positions agree with TRBD1. Losses at the gene ends were 3 bases for V and 7 bases for J; bases not matched to a gene: 3. Germline V gives CDR1 SGHRS, CDR2 YFSETQ. The CDR3 sequence is 12 residues long. The CDR3: CASSSGGSGYTF. The CDR3 nucleotides read TGCGCCAGCAGCTCAGGGGGTTCTGGCTACACCTTC.

The V gene is TRBV2, the J gene TRBJ2-3; 9 bases map to TRBD1. The CDR3 totals 16 residues. Germline assignment: CDR1 SNHLY and CDR2 FYNNEI. Trimming at V came to 10 bases and at J to 2 bases, leaving 13 bases not matched to a gene. CDR3 region: CATPKLQGANTDTQYF. The DNA of the CDR3 is TGTGCCACCCCCAAGTTACAGGGGGCCAACACAGATACGCAGTATTTT.

In nucleotides, the CDR3 is TGTGCCAGCAGCTGGAGGGCCGGAGAAATAACATCTAGGAACCTCAATGAGCAGTTCTTC. It is translated as CASSWRAGEITSRNLNEQFF. V is TRBV7-6 and J is TRBJ2-1, with D tentatively TRBD2 (6 bases). CDR1 and CDR2 (germline): SGHVS, FNYEAQ. With 4 bases removed from V and 6 bases from J, the gap between germline ends came to 31 bases. The CDR3 has 20 amino acids.

The chain couples TRBV25-1 to TRBJ2-1, with TRBD2 identical over 7 bases. V gave up 4 bases and J gave up 7 bases; unmatched junction bases: 7. The CDR3 sequence is 14 residues long. Germline CDR1 reads MGHDK; CDR2 reads SYGVNS. The CDR3 sequence is CASSGEGGVNEQFF. In DNA, the CDR3 is TGTGCCAGCAGTGGGGAGGGAGGCGTAAATGAGCAGTTCTTC.

The chain joins TRBV5-6 to TRBJ1-1; D is perhaps TRBD1 (5 bases). This CDR3 is built from 13 residues. Trimming left V 2 bases short and J 5 bases short, with 10 bases between. Germline CDR1 SGHDT, CDR2 YYEEEE. The DNA for the CDR3 is TGTGCCAGCAGCTTTCAGGGCAGGACTGAAGCTTTCTTT. It specifies CASSFQGRTEAFF.

This chain uses TRBV9 with TRBJ2-6; 10 bases line up with TRBD2. V shed 5 bases and J 2 bases; nucleotides not matched to a gene: 10. CDR3 length equals 18 residues. The germline CDR1 and CDR2 sequences are SGDLS and YYNGEE. This CDR3 reads CASSDSSGRAAGANVLTF. The CDR3 DNA reads as TGTGCCAGCAGTGATAGCAGCGGGAGGGCCGCTGGGGCCAACGTCCTGACTTTC.

The chain joins TRBV5-4 to TRBJ2-7, with 8 bases matching TRBD2. Germline loops: CDR1 SGHNT, CDR2 YYREEE (reference sequence). This CDR3 comprises 15 residues. The trim removed 0 bases at V and 1 base at J, leaving 3 bases unmatched. The CDR3 sequence: CASSLAAGASYEQYF. CDR3 sequence (DNA): TGTGCCAGCAGCTTGGCAGCGGGGGCTTCCTACGAGCAGTACTTC.

This chain links TRBV5-1 with TRBJ2-7; TRBD1 agrees at 9 bases. Germline V gives CDR1 SGHRS, CDR2 YFSETQ. Trimming removed 0 bases from V and 0 bases from J; junction bases left unmatched: 7. This CDR3 spans 17 amino acids. The CDR3 DNA is TGCGCCAGCAGCTTGGGTACCGCGGGACAGGGCTCCTACGAGCAGTACTTC. This encodes CASSLGTAGQGSYEQYF.

The chain links TRBV5-1 to TRBJ1-1, with D possibly being TRBD1 (5 bases). Germline CDR1 SGHRS, CDR2 YFSETQ. The CDR3 has 14 residues. V lost 3 bases and J 2 bases, leaving 11 bases between the germline ends. CDR3 nucleotide sequence: TGCGCCAGCAGCTGGTCCCAGGGAAACACTGAAGCTTTCTTT. It specifies CASSWSQGNTEAFF.